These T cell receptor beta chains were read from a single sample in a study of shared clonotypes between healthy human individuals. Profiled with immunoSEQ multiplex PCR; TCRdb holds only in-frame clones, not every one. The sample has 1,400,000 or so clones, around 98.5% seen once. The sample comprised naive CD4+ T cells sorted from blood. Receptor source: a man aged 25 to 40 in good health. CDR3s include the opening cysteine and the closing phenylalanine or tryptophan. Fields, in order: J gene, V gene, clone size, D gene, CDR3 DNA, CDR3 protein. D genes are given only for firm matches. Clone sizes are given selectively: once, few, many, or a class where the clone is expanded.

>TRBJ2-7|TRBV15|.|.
TGTGCCACCAGCAGAGAAACTAGTTCCCACGAGCAGTACTTC
CATSRETSSHEQYF
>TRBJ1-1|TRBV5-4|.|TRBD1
TGTGCCAGCAGTAATGGGGCAGGGGGTTGGGCTGAAGCTTTCTTT
CASSNGAGGWAEAFF
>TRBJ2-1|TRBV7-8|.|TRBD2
TGTGCCAGCAGCTCCAGCGGGAGCGGGTACAATGAGCAGTTCTTC
CASSSSGSGYNEQFF
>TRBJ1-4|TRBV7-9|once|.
TGTGCCAGCAGCGAAAAGGGACACTTGGAAAAACTGTTTTTT
CASSEKGHLEKLFF
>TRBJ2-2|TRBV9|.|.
TGTGCCAGCAGCCCTATCCGGGGGAACACCGGGGAGCTGTTTTTT
CASSPIRGNTGELFF
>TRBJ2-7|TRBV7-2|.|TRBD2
TGTGCCAGCAGCTTAGATTGGACTAGCAACTCCTACGAGCAGTACTTC
CASSLDWTSNSYEQYF
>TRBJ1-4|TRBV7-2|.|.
TGTGCCAGCAGCTTAGGGCGCGCTAATGAAAAACTGTTTTTT
CASSLGRANEKLFF
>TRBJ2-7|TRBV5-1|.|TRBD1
TGCGCCAGCAGCTTGGGCGGCACCACAGGGGGCTACGAGCAGTACTTC
CASSLGGTTGGYEQYF
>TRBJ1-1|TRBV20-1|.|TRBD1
TGCAGTGCAACAGGGGGTACTGAAGCTTTCTTT
CSATGGTEAFF
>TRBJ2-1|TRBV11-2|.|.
TGTGCCAGCCGAGGTAACAAGGAGAGGGGCTATGAGCAGTTCTTC
CASRGNKERGYEQFF